The 30 T cell receptor beta chains in this list originate from one sample, sequenced in a study of neurological immune-mediated disorders. Using its own MiXCR run on the 5' RACE reads, TCRdb lists one record per CDR3 protein. The repertoire holds 25,000 to 30,000 distinct CDR3 sequences, with roughly 6.7% as singletons. The sequencing input was PBMCs. The receptors originated from a woman aged 45-65 years in good health.

This clonotype has ten or more counts. This chain links TRBV2 with TRBJ1-1; D not resolved. Trimming removed 3 bases from V and 1 base from J, with 9 bases in between. CDR3 length: 14 amino acids. Germline CDR1 is SNHLY and CDR2 is FYNNEI. The CDR3 bases are TGTGCCAGCAGTGACGTCCTACAGAACACTGAAGCTTTCTTT. Protein product: CASSDVLQNTEAFF.

This clonotype was seen ten or more times. The chain uses TRBV20-1 and TRBJ1-6; D ambiguous. The germline V gene has CDR1 DFQATT and CDR2 SNEGSKA (reference sequence). The CDR3 is 16 amino acids. The V end was cut by 3 bases, the J end by 1 base, with 13 bases between. The CDR3 sequence: CSASKAGGSYNSPLHF. In nucleotides, the CDR3 is TGCAGTGCTAGTAAGGCAGGCGGGTCCTATAATTCACCCCTCCACTTT.

A remark on this clonotype: Just one base apart from a much larger clone, this may be a read error. The chain is built from TRBV11-2 and TRBJ2-7; D call uncertain. Trimming left V 1 base short and J 7 bases short, with 8 bases between. CDR1 and CDR2 from the germline V gene are SGHAT and FQNNGV. The CDR3 has 12 amino acids. Written as DNA, the CDR3 is TGTGCCAGCAGCTTAGGTATGGGGGAGCAGTACTTC. Translation: CASSLGMGEQYF. The full variable domain, its missing parts supplied by reference TRBV11-2 and TRBJ2-7, is EAGVAQSPRYKIIEKRQSVAFWCNPISGHATLYWYQQILGQGPKLLIQFQNNGVVDDSQLPKDRFSAERLKGVDSTLKIQPAKLEDSAVYLCASSLGMGEQYFGPGTRLTVT.

This clonotype was counted at least ten times. The chain has TRBV5-1 and TRBJ1-2, with 10 bases matching TRBD1. CDR3 length: 16 amino acids. Germline lookup yields CDR1 SGHRS and CDR2 YFSETQ. With V trimmed by 4 bases and J by 6 bases, 12 bases remained unmatched. The CDR3 protein is CASSTQTGGAGDGYTF. CDR3 coding DNA: TGCGCCAGCAGCACCCAGACAGGGGGCGCGGGGGATGGCTACACCTTC.

This clonotype was picked up many times. The chain uses TRBV28 and TRBJ1-5; D remains ambiguous. Germline V CDR1 and CDR2: MDHEN, SYDVKM. CDR3 length: 14 residues. The germline V and J ends were trimmed by 8 bases and 3 bases, with 14 bases remaining between them. Here the CDR3 reads CASLPRRDNQPQHF. CDR3 DNA sequence: TGTGCCAGCCTTCCTCGGAGGGACAATCAGCCCCAGCATTTT.

The sample holds many counts of this clonotype. The CDR3: CASSPPTGELFF. Written as DNA, the CDR3 is TGTGCCAGCAGCCCGCCTACCGGGGAGCTGTTTTTT. The chain combines TRBV28 with TRBJ2-2; the D is unclear. The V end was cut by 6 bases, the J end by 5 bases, with 7 bases between. The CDR3 has 12 residues. Germline CDR1 MDHEN, CDR2 SYDVKM.

This clonotype was seen at least ten times. The V and J genes are TRBV28 and TRBJ1-1; 7 bases align to TRBD1. J was trimmed by 10 bases and V by 2 bases; bases with no gene match: 10. The CDR3 spans 14 residues. CDR1 and CDR2 (germline): MDHEN, SYDVKM. CDR3 residues: CASSLPPGTAAAFF. The CDR3, as DNA: TGTGCCAGCAGTTTACCCCCCGGGACAGCGGCAGCTTTCTTT.

In this sample, this clonotype turned up many times. The V call is TRBV3-1, the J call TRBJ2-7; weak D call: TRBD2 (5 bases). Germline lookup yields CDR1 LGHDT and CDR2 YNNKEL (reference sequence). The CDR3 runs 15 residues. Trimming took off 4 bases at V and 2 bases at J, with 15 bases between the two ends. The DNA of the CDR3 is TGTGCCAGCAGCCGACGGCGGGTCGGCCCCTACGAGCAGTACTTC. Translated, it gives CASSRRRVGPYEQYF.

This clonotype was seen at least ten times. This rearrangement joins TRBV6-5 to TRBJ2-1, with D tentatively TRBD1 or TRBD2 (5 bases each). The germline CDR1 and CDR2 sequences are MNHEY and SVGAGI. Trimming cost V 5 bases and J 6 bases, with 14 bases left between them. The CDR3 loop spans 14 amino acids. The DNA of the CDR3 is TGTGCCAGCAGTAGCCCGGGACGGCGCAATGAGCAGTTCTTC. Its translation: CASSSPGRRNEQFF.

This clonotype was observed many times. The chain is built from TRBV24-1 and TRBJ2-5; D unclear. Per germline, CDR1 KGHDR and CDR2 SFDVKD. The CDR3 is 13 amino acids. V shed 3 bases and J shed 0 bases, with 4 bases lying between them. The CDR3, as DNA: TGTGCCACCAGTGATCGGAACCAAGAGACCCAGTACTTC. Residues: CATSDRNQETQYF.

This clonotype was observed at least ten times. The CDR3 reads CASSLEGTAVSPLHF. In nucleotides, the CDR3 is TGCGCCAGCAGCTTGGAGGGGACGGCTGTTTCACCCCTCCACTTT. This chain links TRBV5-1 with TRBJ1-6; possible D gene TRBD1, 5 bases. The CDR3 extends over 15 amino acids. V lost 0 bases to trimming and J lost 9 bases, with 13 bases between them. Germline V CDR1 and CDR2: SGHRS, YFSETQ. Based on the CDR3 plus reference TRBV5-1 and TRBJ1-6, the full variable domain is KAGVTQTPRYLIKTRGQQVTLSCSPISGHRSVSWYQQTPGQGLQFLFEYFSETQRNKGNFPGRFSGRQFSNSRSEMNVSTLELGDSALYLCASSLEGTAVSPLHFGNGTRLTVT.

This clonotype was recorded at least ten times. The chain is built from TRBV29-1 and TRBJ1-4; D gene ambiguous. Germline CDR1 is SQVTM and CDR2 is ANQGSEA. Trimming left V 4 bases short and J 7 bases short, with 13 bases between. The CDR3 totals 13 residues. Here the CDR3 DNA reads TGCAGCGTTGTAGGACCCCTTGGTGAAAAACTGTTTTTT. Amino acid sequence: CSVVGPLGEKLFF.

The CDR3: CASSLGGRALQETQYF. CDR3 DNA: TGTGCCAGCAGCTTAGGAGGGAGGGCCCTCCAAGAGACCCAGTACTTC. The chain couples TRBV7-6 to TRBJ2-5, with 7 bases aligning to TRBD2. Germline V gene lookup returns CDR1 SGHVS and CDR2 FNYEAQ. This CDR3 has 16 amino acids. The J segment lost 1 base and the V segment lost 1 base, leaving 6 bases of the junction unmatched.

This clonotype was counted at least ten times. The chain recombines TRBV6-6 with TRBJ2-7, with D tentatively TRBD2 (5 bases). Germline V CDR1 and CDR2: MNHNY, SVGAGI (reference sequence). The CDR3 runs 12 residues. V was trimmed by 0 bases and J by 6 bases, leaving 6 bases between them. The CDR3: CASSYSGVEQYF. In DNA form, the CDR3 reads TGTGCCAGCAGTTACTCCGGGGTCGAGCAGTACTTC.

This clonotype was recorded at least ten times. This could be a read error, since a much larger clone is one nucleotide away. The rearrangement links TRBV28 to TRBJ2-2; D not certain. CDR3 length: 16 amino acids. Germline V gives CDR1 MDHEN, CDR2 SYDVKM. CDR3 sequence: CVSSTSPGRKPGELFF. The CDR3 bases are TGTGTCAGCAGTACCTCCCCTGGACGGAAACCCGGGGAGCTGTTTTTT.

The table lists this clonotype with many counts. V gene TRBV12-3 or TRBV12-4 combines with J gene TRBJ2-7; weak D call: TRBD1 (5 bases). Trimming stripped 6 bases from V and 2 bases from J, with 14 bases between. This CDR3 has 14 amino acids. The CDR3 bases are TGTGCCAGCAGGCCTATAGGGGTCGCCTACGAGCAGTACTTC. This encodes CASRPIGVAYEQYF.

This clonotype showed up many times. The gene calls are TRBV20-1 and TRBJ2-3; D unresolved. Trimming left V 6 bases short and J 0 bases short, with 16 bases between. This CDR3 is 15 amino acids long. CDR1 and CDR2 from the germline V gene are DFQATT and SNEGSKA (reference sequence). In DNA, the CDR3 is TGCAGTGCCGGTGGGGTCGTCGAAAGCACAGATACGCAGTATTTT. Its protein is CSAGGVVESTDTQYF.

This clonotype was recorded many times. The chain couples TRBV6-1 to TRBJ2-1; D call uncertain. Germline CDR1 MNHNS, CDR2 SASEGT. The CDR3 spans 11 residues. The V gene lost 6 bases and the J gene lost 10 bases, with 10 bases spanning the gap. The CDR3 protein is CASSDPGEQFF. The CDR3 DNA follows: TGTGCCAGCAGCGACCCGGGCGAGCAGTTCTTC.

This clonotype has a count of ten or more. J is TRBJ2-4 and V is TRBV5-1, with D maybe TRBD2 (6 bases). The CDR3 spans 14 residues. Germline V CDR1 and CDR2: SGHRS, YFSETQ. Trimming took 4 bases from V and 1 from J, leaving 9 bases between them. The CDR3 reads CASSNGTAKNIQYF. The DNA for the CDR3 is TGCGCCAGCAGCAACGGGACTGCCAAAAACATTCAGTACTTC.

Ten or more counts support this clonotype. The gene calls are TRBV4-1 and TRBJ2-3; TRBD2 agrees at 11 bases. CDR1 MGHRA and CDR2 YSYEKL come from the germline V gene. V trimming: 1 base; J trimming: 2 bases; junction bases outside the gene matches: 5. The CDR3 contains 17 residues. CDR3 coding DNA: TGCGCCAGCAGCCAAGTGACTAGCGGGGAGCTCACAGATACGCAGTATTTT. Translating it yields CASSQVTSGELTDTQYF.

This clonotype was recorded many times. V and J are TRBV7-6 and TRBJ2-3; D uncertain. Deletions cut 5 bases from V and 6 bases from J, with 15 bases between. The length of the CDR3 is 14 residues. Germline V CDR1 and CDR2: SGHVS, FNYEAQ. The CDR3 region is CASSLGTALDTQYF. CDR3 nucleotide sequence: TGTGCCAGCAGCCTCGGTACAGCCTTGGATACGCAGTATTTT.

This sequence joins TRBV6-7 and TRBJ2-7; D perhaps matches TRBD2 (5 bases). The DNA end is more similar to TRBJ2-1, so the J call may be wrong. TRBV6-7 is annotated as an ORF whose role is uncertain. This CDR3 has 15 residues. In DNA, the CDR3 is TGTGCCAGCAGTTACTCCAGCGGAGGCGGGAATGAGCAGTTCTTC. Its protein product is CASSYSSGGGNEQFF.

This clonotype has a handful of counts. The chain recombines TRBV6-6 with TRBJ1-5, with 7 bases aligning to TRBD1. The junction had 12 bases not matched to a gene; V was cut back by 10 bases and J by 6 bases. CDR1 is MNHNY and CDR2 is SVGAGI in the germline V gene (reference sequence). The CDR3 is made up of 14 amino acids. Here the CDR3 DNA reads TGTGCCACCCACCCCGCCGCAGGGGGTCAGCCCCAGCATTTT. The encoded protein is CATHPAAGGQPQHF.

Ten or more counts support this clonotype. The rearrangement uses TRBV6-5 and TRBJ2-1; 11 bases are a match to TRBD2. Looked up from germline, CDR1 is MNHEY and CDR2 is SVGAGI. J was trimmed by 5 bases and V by 6 bases; bases with no gene match: 6. The CDR3 totals 15 residues. The CDR3 region is CASRRLAGNNNEQFF. The CDR3 bases are TGTGCCAGCAGGAGACTAGCGGGGAACAACAATGAGCAGTTCTTC.

At least ten counts were recorded for this clonotype. This sequence joins TRBV6-2 or TRBV6-3 and TRBJ2-7; possible D gene TRBD2, 5 bases. Germline loops: CDR1 MNHEY, CDR2 SVGEGT. The V and J ends lost 2 bases and 4 bases respectively, with 12 bases between them. The length of the CDR3 is 14 residues. The CDR3 coding sequence is TGTGCCAGCAGTTACGGGTCTAGCAGATACGAGCAGTACTTC. This encodes CASSYGSSRYEQYF.

The table lists this clonotype with many counts. This chain joins TRBV27 and TRBJ1-1; D ambiguous. Trimming removed 2 bases from V and 4 bases from J, with 8 bases in between. Germline V lookup: CDR1 MNHEY, CDR2 SMNVEV (reference sequence). The CDR3 totals 13 residues. The DNA for the CDR3 is TGTGCCAGCAGTTTAGGGGTGGTCACTGAAGCTTTCTTT. Amino acids: CASSLGVVTEAFF.

This clonotype is classed as medium-sized. This rearrangement joins TRBV3-1 to TRBJ2-3; 8 nucleotides agree with TRBD1. The CDR3 runs 15 residues. With 3 bases clipped from V and 3 bases from J, the junction kept 5 bases outside the gene matches. Germline CDR1 and CDR2: LGHDT and YNNKEL (reference sequence). DNA of the CDR3: TGTGCCAGCAGCCATAGACAGGGGAGGACAGATACGCAGTATTTT. This gives the protein CASSHRQGRTDTQYF.

This clonotype was seen ten or more times. The rearrangement links TRBV7-2 to TRBJ2-2; the match to TRBD2 covers 9 bases. The V gene's germline CDR1 is SGHTA and CDR2 FQGNSA. V dropped 2 bases and J dropped 3; count of bases not matched to a gene: 4. The CDR3 has 16 residues. The CDR3 DNA reads as TGTGCCAGCAGCTTACTTAGCGGGAGTTACACCGGGGAGCTGTTTTTT. This encodes CASSLLSGSYTGELFF.

This clonotype came up many times. V usage is TRBV9 and J usage is TRBJ2-3, with 10 bases that match TRBD2. CDR1 and CDR2 (germline): SGDLS, YYNGEE. CDR3 length: 17 residues. V dropped 0 bases and J dropped 7; count of bases not matched to a gene: 11. The CDR3: CASSVDPTSGALYTQYF. DNA for the CDR3: TGTGCCAGCAGCGTAGACCCCACTAGCGGGGCCTTATATACGCAGTATTTT. The full variable domain, with the rest looked up from reference TRBV9 and TRBJ2-3, is DSGVTQTPKHLITATGQRVTLRCSPRSGDLSVYWYQQSLDQGLQFLIQYYNGEERAKGNILERFSAQQFPDLHSELNLSSLELGDSALYFCASSVDPTSGALYTQYFGPGTRLTVL.

This clonotype was picked up many times. The chain combines TRBV28 with TRBJ1-4, with no clear D. CDR3 size: 17 residues. The V gene lost 6 bases and the J gene lost 3 bases, with 20 bases spanning the gap. The germline V gene has CDR1 MDHEN and CDR2 SYDVKM. The CDR3 DNA sequence: TGTGCCAGCAGACTTACGTCAGGCCTCTGGGCTAATGAAAAACTGTTTTTT. Translation: CASRLTSGLWANEKLFF.